This T cell receptor (beta chain) is drawn from a study of blood T cell repertoires in COVID-19. Study context: PBMCs, B-cell-depleted T cells, or T cells provided the cDNA or gDNA that made up the material.

On this clone itself: At the DNA level, this CDR3 is encoded by other sequences in the same sample as well.

This table comes from immunoSEQ multiplex PCR, and its TCRdb copy is limited to in-frame clones, with some not included. The data show approximately 180,000 clones, about 81% seen once. In germline, CDR1 is MNHEY, CDR2 SVGEGT. Trimming removed 5 bases at V and 6 bases at J, with 6 bases between. The CDR3 covers 11 residues. This chain connects TRBV6-2 or TRBV6-3 to TRBJ2-3, with D possibly being TRBD2 (5 bases). Sequenced material: peripheral blood. The sequence was obtained from a woman between 65 and 79 years old with acute or convalescent COVID-19. This CDR3 is CASSPGDTQYF. The CDR3 nucleotides read TGTGCCAGCAGTCCGGGGGATACGCAGTATTTT.